Described below is a single T cell receptor beta chain sequence and its context. The sample originates from a study of blood T cell repertoires in COVID-19. Study at large: Spain, Italy and the United States supplied samples that represented acute and convalescent COVID-19. PBMCs, B-cell-depleted T cells, or T cells provided the cDNA or gDNA that made up the material.

As processed by the authors: Reference gene primers were amplified, and this amplification served to estimate nucleated cell counts. TCRdb's table, derived via immunoSEQ multiplex PCR, lists solely in-frame clones and lacks some. Clone size and V and J calls were adopted from that table, with D and trimming inferred from the DNA. The sample shows 50,000 to 75,000 clones, roughly 91% of them seen only once. Trimming at V came to 4 bases and at J to 2 bases, leaving 9 bases not matched to a gene. Germline CDR1 and CDR2: SGDLS and YYNGEE. The CDR3 sequence is 17 residues long. Input material: peripheral blood. The TCR originated in a human donor in a cohort sampled during active COVID-19. This rearrangement joins TRBV9 to TRBJ2-6; TRBD1 matches 7 bases. In DNA, the CDR3 is TGTGCCAGCAGCCCTAGACAGGGTTGGGCTGGGGCCAACGTCCTGACTTTC. Its protein is CASSPRQGWAGANVLTF.